These T cell receptor beta chains were read from a single sample in a study of cytomegalovirus exposure and HLA in healthy donors. Method: immunoSEQ multiplex PCR; TCRdb's copy keeps in-frame clones and lacks some. The sample lists about 97,000 clones, approximately 70% occurring once. Sequenced sample: PBMCs. All receptors come from a man in his forties or fifties in good health and CMV-seronegative. The CDR3 runs from the conserved cysteine through the conserved F or W. Each record gives: clone size, J gene, D gene, V gene, CDR3 protein, CDR3 DNA. D genes are given only for firm matches. The size entry is marked missing in some rows and otherwise reads once, few, many or a size class.

>-|TRBJ2-7|-|TRBV4-1
CASSQDFRGSFAGRGEQYF
TGCGCCAGCAGCCAAGATTTCAGGGGCAGCTTCGCGGGTCGGGGCGAGCAGTACTTC
>-|TRBJ2-7|TRBD1|TRBV13
CASSLVGSGGRF
TGTGCCAGCAGCTTAGTTGGGTCAGGGGGCCGATTC
>-|TRBJ2-3|-|TRBV4-3
CASSQQDRGDTQYF
TGCGCCAGCAGCCAACAAGACCGGGGAGATACGCAGTATTTT
>few|TRBJ2-5|-|TRBV18
CASSPMTAQETQYF
TGTGCCAGCTCACCAATGACAGCTCAAGAGACCCAGTACTTC
>-|TRBJ1-2|-|TRBV19
CASSGDPLAYGYTF
TGTGCCAGTAGTGGAGACCCCTTGGCCTATGGCTACACCTTC
>-|TRBJ1-6|TRBD1|TRBV28
CASSLFTQGEYNSPLHF
TGTGCCAGCAGTTTATTCACACAGGGGGAATATAATTCACCCCTCCACTTT
>-|TRBJ2-7|-|TRBV5-1
CASGKTRDYEQYF
TGCGCCAGCGGGAAGACTAGAGACTACGAGCAGTACTTC
>-|TRBJ1-4|TRBD1|TRBV7-8
CASSLVAGGKKLFF
TGTGCCAGCAGCTTGGTCGCAGGGGGCAAAAAACTGTTTTTT
>-|TRBJ1-6|-|TRBV11-2
CASSLEGGSPLHF
TGTGCCAGCAGCTTAGAAGGAGGATCACCCCTCCACTTT
>-|TRBJ1-2|-|TRBV7-2
CASSFLYGVGVTGYTF
TGTGCCAGCAGCTTCCTTTATGGGGTCGGGGTGACTGGCTACACCTTC
>-|TRBJ1-5|-|TRBV19
CASTKGGDNQPQHF
TGTGCCAGTACCAAGGGAGGGGACAATCAGCCCCAGCATTTT
>-|TRBJ2-1|-|TRBV19
CASRDGGVLDNEQFF
TGTGCCAGTAGAGACGGAGGTGTATTGGACAATGAGCAGTTCTTC
>-|TRBJ1-2|TRBD1|TRBV7-9
CASSRDRGPSGYTF
TGTGCCAGCAGCCGGGACAGGGGGCCGAGTGGCTACACCTTC
>-|TRBJ1-1|-|TRBV7-8
CASSLGGTMNTEAFF
TGTGCCAGCAGCTTAGGGGGCACCATGAACACTGAAGCTTTCTTT
>few|TRBJ1-2|-|TRBV5-1
CASSLVTGVGGYTF
TGCGCCAGCAGCTTGGTCACGGGGGTAGGTGGCTACACCTTC
>-|TRBJ2-2|-|TRBV5-1
CASSLPGAGELFF
TGCGCCAGCAGCTTGCCCGGGGCCGGGGAGCTGTTTTTT
>-|TRBJ1-1|-|TRBV5-1
CASRRTLNTEAFF
TGCGCCAGCAGAAGGACATTGAACACTGAAGCTTTCTTT